This T cell receptor beta chain came from a study of patients and donors after allogeneic stem cell transplantation. A single record per CDR3 protein comes from TCRdb applying MiXCR to the RT-PCR reads. The table shows about a million distinct CDR3 sequences, with about a sixth occurring only once. Germline CDR1 reads SGHRS; CDR2 reads YFSETQ. Unmatched junction bases numbered 2, after V lost 4 bases and J lost 4 bases. There are 14 residues in the CDR3. The table lists this clonotype with a few counts. The chain couples TRBV5-1 to TRBJ2-2, with 9 bases that match TRBD1. Input material: blood, either unsorted or a sorted T cell fraction (not recorded which). This clonotype was obtained from a human donor who was either an allogeneic HSCT recipient or a stem cell or donor lymphocyte infusion donor (not recorded which). It is not recorded whose cells these are; they may come from a transplant donor. The DNA for the CDR3 is TGCGCCAGCAGCGGACAGGGGACCACCGGGGAGCTGTTTTTT. Translating it yields CASSGQGTTGELFF.